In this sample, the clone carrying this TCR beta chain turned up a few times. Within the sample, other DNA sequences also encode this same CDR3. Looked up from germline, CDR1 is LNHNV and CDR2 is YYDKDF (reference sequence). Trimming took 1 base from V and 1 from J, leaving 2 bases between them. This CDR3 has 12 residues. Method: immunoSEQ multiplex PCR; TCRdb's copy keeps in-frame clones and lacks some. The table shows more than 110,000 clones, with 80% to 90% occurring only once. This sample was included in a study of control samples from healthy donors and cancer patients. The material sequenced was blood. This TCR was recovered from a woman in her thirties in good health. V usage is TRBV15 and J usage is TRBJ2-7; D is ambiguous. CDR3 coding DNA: TGTGCCACCAGCAGAGGGTCCTACGAGCAGTACTTC. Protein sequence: CATSRGSYEQYF.